The 28 T cell receptor beta chains below all came from one sample that was sequenced in a study of T cell repertoires in aging, cancer and after chemotherapy. TRB rearrangements spanning V, D and J were amplified using mixed TRB-A/B primers. Using its own MiXCR run on the multiplex PCR reads, TCRdb lists one record per CDR3 protein. Here the sample spans approximately 18,000 distinct CDR3 sequences, roughly half being singletons. Peripheral blood genomic DNA, not sorted cells or RNA, was the template. The source material was blood. The origin of the receptors is a human donor in good health.

The chain recombines TRBV5-4 with TRBJ2-2, with a tentative D call TRBD1 (5 bases). Germline assignment: CDR1 SGHNT and CDR2 YYREEE (reference sequence). Trimming took 9 bases from V and 0 from J, leaving 12 bases between them. CDR3 size: 14 residues. Written as DNA, the CDR3 is TGTGCCACCTCCCCAGGGCCGAACACCGGGGAGCTGTTTTTT. Protein sequence: CATSPGPNTGELFF.

The chain has TRBV11-1 and TRBJ2-3; 8 positions agree with TRBD2. CDR1 is SGHAT and CDR2 is FQDESV in the germline V gene (reference sequence). The CDR3 totals 17 residues. Losses at the gene ends were 5 bases for V and 2 bases for J; bases not matched to a gene: 12. The CDR3 bases are TGTGCCAGCAGCGAGCAGGCCGGGAGGGCGAACACAGATACGCAGTATTTT. This sequence encodes CASSEQAGRANTDTQYF. The variable domain in full, with the rest retrieved from reference TRBV11-1 and TRBJ2-3, is EAEVAQSPRYKITEKSQAVAFWCDPISGHATLYWYRQILGQGPELLVQFQDESVVDDSQLPKDRFSAERLKGVDSTLKIQPAELGDSAMYLCASSEQAGRANTDTQYFGPGTRLTVL.

The chain couples TRBV27 to TRBJ2-7; 9 positions agree with TRBD1. The ends lost 5 bases at V and 3 bases at J; junction bases unmatched: 5. The CDR3 has 14 amino acids. Germline V gives CDR1 MNHEY, CDR2 SMNVEV (reference sequence). CDR3 residues: CASSPRDRVYEQYF. The CDR3 nucleotides read TGTGCCAGCAGTCCGAGGGACAGGGTCTACGAGCAGTACTTC.

By proportion, this clonotype is medium-sized (0.01 to 0.1%). The CDR3 sequence: CSVYGVSGPGGYNEQFF. The CDR3 bases are TGCAGCGTTTACGGGGTTAGCGGTCCAGGGGGTTACAATGAGCAGTTCTTC. The chain has TRBV29-1 and TRBJ2-1; tentatively, D is TRBD1 (7 bases). V was trimmed by 5 bases and J by 4 bases, leaving 24 bases between them. CDR1 and CDR2 from the germline V gene are SQVTM and ANQGSEA. CDR3 size: 17 residues.

This clonotype has a single count. The chain combines TRBV19 with TRBJ1-5; D remains ambiguous. V shed 1 base and J shed 7 bases, with 5 bases lying between them. The CDR3 contains 12 residues. Per germline, CDR1 LNHDA and CDR2 SQIVND (reference sequence). CDR3 protein: CASSIGGQPQHF. The CDR3 coding sequence is TGTGCCAGTAGTATAGGAGGACAGCCCCAGCATTTT.

The genes are TRBV29-1 and TRBJ1-3; no reliable D call. There are 12 residues in the CDR3. Trimming stripped 7 bases from V and 4 bases from J, with 11 bases between. Germline loops: CDR1 SQVTM, CDR2 ANQGSEA. CDR3 bases: TGCAGCGGCAGGACGTACGGAAACACCATATATTTT. This gives the protein CSGRTYGNTIYF.

This clonotype was observed a handful of times. This chain connects TRBV6-1 to TRBJ2-1; 10 bases line up with TRBD2. The CDR3 totals 11 residues. Germline CDR1 and CDR2: MNHNS and SASEGT. V was pared by 5 bases and J by 15 bases, with 4 bases of the junction left unmatched. The CDR3 protein is CASSTRTSGFF. CDR3 in DNA: TGTGCCAGCAGTACCAGGACTAGCGGGTTCTTC.

V usage is TRBV7-9 and J usage is TRBJ1-5; 10 bases match TRBD1. The length of the CDR3 is 16 residues. V shed 2 bases, J shed 4 bases, and the junction held 5 bases outside the gene matches. The germline V gene encodes CDR1 SEHNR and CDR2 FQNEAQ (reference sequence). CDR3 in DNA: TGTGCCAGCAGCTTATGGACAGGGGGTGTAAATCAGCCCCAGCATTTT. Its protein product is CASSLWTGGVNQPQHF.

The CDR3, as DNA: TGTGCCAGCAGTTTGGAGGGAGTTTGGGCCAATGAGCAGTTCTTC. It translates to CASSLEGVWANEQFF. The genes are TRBV6-2 or TRBV6-3 and TRBJ2-1; D possibly corresponds to TRBD2 (6 bases). In germline, CDR1 is MNHEY, CDR2 SVGEGT. Trimming removed 4 bases from V and 6 bases from J, with 16 bases in between. This CDR3 is 15 amino acids long.

This clonotype was counted between two and nine times. The V and J genes are TRBV6-5 and TRBJ2-3; D possibly corresponds to TRBD1 (7 bases). With 5 bases removed from V and 2 bases from J, the gap between germline ends came to 17 bases. The CDR3 spans 16 residues. The V gene's germline CDR1 is MNHEY and CDR2 SVGAGI. CDR3 in amino acids: CASSVGGQSYTDTQYF. Here the CDR3 DNA reads TGTGCCAGCAGTGTGGGGGGACAGTCATACACAGATACGCAGTATTTT.

The CDR3 sequence is CASSIDRRGTEETGELFF. As DNA, the CDR3 is TGTGCCAGTAGTATAGATCGGAGAGGGACAGAAGAAACCGGGGAGCTGTTTTTT. The V and J genes are TRBV19 and TRBJ2-2, with 7 bases that match TRBD1. CDR1 is LNHDA and CDR2 is SQIVND in the germline V gene (reference sequence). J lost 5 bases, V lost 0 bases, and 12 bases had no gene match. This CDR3 comprises 18 residues.

This chain connects TRBV27 to TRBJ2-5, with D hard to call. The V end was cut by 0 bases, the J end by 5 bases, with 7 bases between. Germline assignment: CDR1 MNHEY and CDR2 SMNVEV (reference sequence). The CDR3 length is 13 residues. The CDR3 spells CASSLSRQETQYF. The CDR3 nucleotides read TGTGCCAGCAGTTTATCAAGGCAGGAGACCCAGTACTTC.

Sample share makes this clonotype medium-sized (0.01 to 0.1%). The V call is TRBV29-1, the J call TRBJ2-5; 8 nucleotides agree with TRBD2. V was clipped by 4 bases and J by 4 bases; unmatched bases: 8. Germline V gene data show CDR1 as SQVTM and CDR2 as ANQGSEA. The CDR3 has 14 amino acids. The CDR3 spells CSVGGGTVGETQYF. The CDR3 DNA sequence: TGCAGCGTTGGCGGGGGGACGGTCGGAGAGACCCAGTACTTC.

The chain employs TRBV5-6 and TRBJ2-5; a weak D match, TRBD1 (7 bases). V lost 2 bases to trimming and J lost 5 bases, with 16 bases between them. The CDR3 covers 15 residues. Germline lookup yields CDR1 SGHDT and CDR2 YYEEEE. CDR3 coding DNA: TGTGCCAGCAGCTTAGGTCAGGGGGAGGTGGAGACCCAGTACTTC. As protein: CASSLGQGEVETQYF.

The V call is TRBV29-1, the J call TRBJ1-1; no clear D. V was pared by 6 bases and J by 0 bases, with 11 bases between. Looked up from germline, CDR1 is SQVTM and CDR2 is ANQGSEA. This CDR3 has 13 amino acids. CDR3 residues: CSVPKPVNTEAFF. In DNA form, the CDR3 reads TGCAGCGTCCCGAAACCGGTGAACACTGAAGCTTTCTTT.

This chain connects TRBV6-5 to TRBJ2-3; D gene ambiguous. This CDR3 spans 14 amino acids. Trimming took off 2 bases at V and 1 base at J, with 7 bases between the two ends. The germline gives CDR1 MNHEY, CDR2 SVGAGI. This CDR3 is CASSYLAGTDTQYF. For the CDR3, the DNA is TGTGCCAGCAGTTACCTCGCAGGCACAGATACGCAGTATTTT.

The gene calls are TRBV6-5 and TRBJ2-5; D gene unclear. The V end was cut by 2 bases, the J end by 5 bases, with 3 bases between. The germline CDR1 and CDR2 sequences are MNHEY and SVGAGI. The CDR3 covers 11 residues. The CDR3 here is CASSYGETQYF. In nucleotides, the CDR3 is TGTGCCAGCAGTTACGGGGAGACCCAGTACTTC.

The V call is TRBV5-5, the J call TRBJ2-3; D not certain. In germline, CDR1 is SGHKS, CDR2 YYEKEE (reference sequence). This CDR3 has 15 amino acids. V shed 3 bases and J shed 5 bases, with 16 bases lying between them. The CDR3 coding sequence is TGTGCCAGCAGCTCCGACGGAGCGTCGGGAGATACGCAGTATTTT. This codes for CASSSDGASGDTQYF.

The rearrangement links TRBV5-4 to TRBJ2-1, with 13 bases that match TRBD2. The CDR3 length is 17 residues. J was trimmed by 5 bases and V by 0 bases; bases with no gene match: 5. Germline values: CDR1 SGHNT, CDR2 YYREEE (reference sequence). CDR3 region: CASSLVLAGGHDNEQFF. CDR3 bases: TGTGCCAGCAGCTTGGTACTAGCGGGAGGGCACGACAATGAGCAGTTCTTC.

This clonotype was detected only a few times. This sequence joins TRBV27 and TRBJ2-2; TRBD2 might be the D (5 bases). The CDR3 loop spans 13 amino acids. Looked up from germline, CDR1 is MNHEY and CDR2 is SMNVEV (reference sequence). Deletions cut 6 bases from V and 4 bases from J, with 9 bases between. The CDR3 DNA sequence: TGTGCCAGCAGCGGGGTGCGCACCGGGGAGCTGTTTTTT. Its translation is CASSGVRTGELFF.

This clonotype was recorded only once. This rearrangement joins TRBV30 to TRBJ2-7; TRBD2 aligns across 14 bases. The CDR3 spans 17 residues. J was trimmed by 4 bases and V by 4 bases; bases with no gene match: 12. Germline V gives CDR1 GTSNPN, CDR2 SVGIG (reference sequence). This CDR3 reads CAWNQAGTSGSRYEQYF. CDR3 coding DNA: TGTGCCTGGAACCAAGCCGGGACTAGCGGGAGTAGATACGAGCAGTACTTC. Full variable domain (outside the CDR3, taken from reference TRBV30 and TRBJ2-7): SQTIHQWPATLVQPVGSPLSLECTVEGTSNPNLYWYRQAAGRGLQLLFYSVGIGQISSEVPQNLSASRPQDRQFILSSKKLLLSDSGFYLCAWNQAGTSGSRYEQYFGPGTRLTVT.

V and J are TRBV10-3 and TRBJ2-2; TRBD1 might be the D (6 bases). The CDR3 has 15 residues. Trimming removed 6 bases from V and 7 bases from J, with 18 bases in between. The germline CDR1 and CDR2 sequences are ENHRY and SYGVKD. CDR3 amino acids: CAIRATGALIGELFF. The CDR3 bases are TGTGCCATCAGAGCGACAGGTGCCCTAATCGGGGAGCTGTTTTTT.

The chain recombines TRBV9 with TRBJ1-6; 10 bases line up with TRBD1. V lost 5 bases to trimming and J lost 9 bases; unmatched junction nucleotides: 8. Germline V gene lookup returns CDR1 SGDLS and CDR2 YYNGEE. The CDR3 has 15 amino acids. The CDR3 DNA follows: TGTGCCAGCAGTCCTGGTTGGACAGGGGGTTCACCCCTCCACTTT. Its translation: CASSPGWTGGSPLHF.

This clonotype was found a few times. The chain carries TRBV29-1 and TRBJ2-3, with TRBD2 matching 8 bases. The CDR3 runs 15 residues. Germline V lookup: CDR1 SQVTM, CDR2 ANQGSEA. The V and J ends lost 4 bases and 3 bases, in that order; junction bases with no gene match: 9. CDR3 DNA: TGCAGCGTTGCTTTACTAGCGGAAAAAACAGATACGCAGTATTTT. This sequence encodes CSVALLAEKTDTQYF.

V is TRBV29-1 and J is TRBJ1-5; D remains unclear. Germline values: CDR1 SQVTM, CDR2 ANQGSEA. The CDR3 has 13 amino acids. Trimming took off 4 bases at V and 0 bases at J, with 7 bases between the two ends. CDR3: CSVVEDSNQPQHF. CDR3 sequence (DNA): TGCAGCGTTGTTGAGGATAGCAATCAGCCCCAGCATTTT. The complete variable domain, with remaining parts taken from reference TRBV29-1 and TRBJ1-5, reads SAVISQKPSRDICQRGTSLTIQCQVDSQVTMMFWYRQQPGQSLTLIATANQGSEATYESGFVIDKFPISRPNLTFSTLTVSNMSPEDSSIYLCSVVEDSNQPQHFGDGTRLSIL.

The V call is TRBV20-1, the J call TRBJ2-1, with D perhaps TRBD2 (6 bases). V was shortened by 5 bases and J by 6 bases, with 14 bases between the two germline ends. CDR1 is DFQATT, CDR2 SNEGSKA, per germline (reference sequence). This CDR3 is 13 amino acids long. In nucleotides, the CDR3 is TGCAGTGCTCCACTCCCCGGGGGCAATGAGCAGTTCTTC. Encoded protein: CSAPLPGGNEQFF.

Turning to this clonotype: This may stem from a read error, because a much larger clone lies one nucleotide away. V and J are TRBV11-1 and TRBJ2-5; TRBD2 might be the D (5 bases). The ends were cut back, 0 bases at V and 4 bases at J, with 9 bases in the middle. The CDR3 is made up of 14 amino acids. The germline V gene encodes CDR1 SGHAT and CDR2 FQDESV (reference sequence). The CDR3 is CASSLAGVRETQYF. CDR3 sequence (DNA): TGTGCCAGCAGCTTAGCGGGAGTAAGAGAGACCCAGTACTTC.

This chain links TRBV6-2 or TRBV6-3 with TRBJ2-1; 9 bases map to TRBD1. Germline CDR1 MNHEY, CDR2 SVGEGT. V dropped 6 bases and J dropped 4; count of bases not matched to a gene: 10. The CDR3 loop spans 16 amino acids. The CDR3 DNA sequence: TGTGCCAGCAGCGAGCCGGGACAGGGCCGTTACAATGAGCAGTTCTTC. This translates into CASSEPGQGRYNEQFF.